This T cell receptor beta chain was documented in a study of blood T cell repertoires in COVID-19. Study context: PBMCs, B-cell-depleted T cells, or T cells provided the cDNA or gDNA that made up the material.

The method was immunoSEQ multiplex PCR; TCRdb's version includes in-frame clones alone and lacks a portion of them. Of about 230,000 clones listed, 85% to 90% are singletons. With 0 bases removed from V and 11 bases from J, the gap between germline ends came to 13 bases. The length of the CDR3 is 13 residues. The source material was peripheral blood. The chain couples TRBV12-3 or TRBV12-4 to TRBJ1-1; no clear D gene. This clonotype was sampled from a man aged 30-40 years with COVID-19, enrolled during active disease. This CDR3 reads CASSLAGGLRAFF. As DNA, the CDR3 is TGTGCCAGCAGTTTAGCGGGAGGACTTCGGGCTTTCTTT.